The sequence of this T cell receptor beta chain was determined in a study of cytomegalovirus exposure and HLA in healthy donors. After removal of 3 bases from V and 5 bases from J, the junction contained 5 bases not matched to a gene. CDR1 is MDHEN and CDR2 is SYDVKM in the germline V gene. CDR3 size: 14 residues. The PCR ran on 60 Vbeta and 13 Jbeta primers. Produced via immunoSEQ multiplex PCR; TCRdb's table is partial and in-frame only. This table lists tens of thousands of clones. The receptor comes from a male donor in good health and CMV-seronegative. The specimen was PBMCs. V usage is TRBV28 and J usage is TRBJ1-2, with 8 bases matching TRBD1. The CDR3 DNA sequence: TGTGCCAGCAGTTTCGACAGGGGCCCTTATGGCTACACCTTC. This translates into CASSFDRGPYGYTF.